These 32 T cell receptor beta chains originate from one sample sequenced in a study of T cell repertoires in cytomegalovirus infection (dated by TCRdb to about 2019). In light of the paper, this sample's treatment or condition label describes: in vitro stimulation with specific CMV peptide epitopes to enrich CMV-specific T cells. These TCRs' antigens remain unknown. The sample was run on an Illumina HiSeq 1500. TCRdb ran its own pipeline on the public reads, namely fastp trimming at Q25 and MiXCR clone calling, and kept in-frame beta chains. Each record represents a unique CDR3 protein, reported with the most common genes and DNA among its rows. This sample has roughly 150,000 distinct CDR3 sequences in its table, and approximately 30% of those were observed once. The ten largest clones take up 45% to 55% of the sample. This material consisted of CD8+ T cells from cultured PBMCs, taken from culture after CMV antigen stimulation. The source is a human donor in good health (CMV status not recorded). Some clones in this sample may be carry-over from other donors' samples.

This clonotype was seen many times. The genes are TRBV6-1 and TRBJ2-7; unclear D gene. Looked up from germline, CDR1 is MNHNS and CDR2 is SASEGT. V gave up 8 bases and J gave up 3 bases, with 11 bases separating them. This CDR3 is 12 amino acids long. CDR3 DNA: TGTGCCAGCGGGGAATTTGACTACGAGCAGTACTTC. Translation: CASGEFDYEQYF.

The J gene is TRBJ2-1, the V gene TRBV20-1; D is uncertain. The ends were cut back, 6 bases at V and 15 bases at J, with 15 bases in the middle. The germline V gene encodes CDR1 DFQATT and CDR2 SNEGSKA (reference sequence). The CDR3 is made up of 10 amino acids. The CDR3 DNA is TGCAGTGCCCCCGCCCCTCCCCGGTTCTTC. Translation: CSAPAPPRFF.

In its sample, this clonotype was seen many times. This chain joins TRBV7-8 and TRBJ2-1; the D gene is possibly TRBD2 (6 bases). This CDR3 spans 13 amino acids. Germline loops: CDR1 SGHVS, CDR2 FQNEAQ. Trimming left V 3 bases short and J 4 bases short, with 7 bases between. CDR3 in amino acids: CASSFRGYNEQFF. Here the CDR3 DNA reads TGTGCCAGCAGCTTCCGGGGGTACAATGAGCAGTTCTTC.

This clonotype was counted a few times. The DNA for the CDR3 is TGTGCCAGCAGTTCATACACTGAAGCTTTCTTT. Protein: CASSSYTEAFF. The chain uses TRBV28 and TRBJ1-1; the D is unclear. The germline CDR1 and CDR2 sequences are MDHEN and SYDVKM. The V gene lost 4 bases and the J gene lost 3 bases, with 3 bases spanning the gap. The CDR3 is made up of 11 amino acids. The variable domain in full, with the rest retrieved from reference TRBV28 and TRBJ1-1, is DVKVTQSSRYLVKRTGEKVFLECVQDMDHENMFWYRQDPGLGLRLIYFSYDVKMKEKGDIPEGYSVSREKKERFSLILESASTNQTSMYLCASSSYTEAFFGQGTRLTVV.

This clonotype was observed a few times. The chain has TRBV12-5 and TRBJ2-1; perhaps TRBD2 as D (6 bases). V was trimmed by 5 bases and J by 9 bases, leaving 11 bases between them. CDR3 length: 12 amino acids. The germline V gene encodes CDR1 LGHNT and CDR2 FRNRAP. Here the CDR3 DNA reads TGTGCTAGTGGTGGAGGGGTGATTGAGCAGTTCTTC. Residues: CASGGGVIEQFF.

The V call is TRBV7-3, the J call TRBJ1-2; D uncertain. Deletions cut 11 bases from V and 6 bases from J, with 10 bases between. From germline, CDR1 is SGHTA and CDR2 FQGTGA. There are 10 residues in the CDR3. For the CDR3, the DNA is TGTGCCGGAGAGGCGGATGGCTACACCTTC. This sequence encodes CAGEADGYTF. The complete variable domain, with remaining parts taken from reference TRBV7-3 and TRBJ1-2, reads GAGVSQTPSNKVTEKGKYVELRCDPISGHTALYWYRQSLGQGPEFLIYFQGTGAADDSGLPNDRFFAVRPEGSVSTLKIQRTERGDSAVYLCAGEADGYTFGSGTRLTVV.

This chain joins TRBV20-1 and TRBJ2-1, with TRBD1 as a possible D gene (7 bases). V dropped 8 bases and J dropped 4 bases, with 15 bases sitting between them. Germline V gives CDR1 DFQATT, CDR2 SNEGSKA (reference sequence). The CDR3 length is 13 residues. CDR3 DNA sequence: TGCAGTCTCCCAGGGGGGCTGTACAATGAGCAGTTCTTC. This codes for CSLPGGLYNEQFF.

The J gene is TRBJ2-1, the V gene TRBV19; 7 positions match TRBD1. The ends lost 7 bases at V and 4 bases at J; junction bases unmatched: 4. The CDR3 runs to 13 residues. Germline V gives CDR1 LNHDA, CDR2 SQIVND (reference sequence). CDR3 coding DNA: TGTGCCAGTACCCCGGGACAGTACAATGAGCAGTTCTTC. Protein product: CASTPGQYNEQFF.

This chain links TRBV6-5 with TRBJ2-3; TRBD1 might be the D (5 bases). CDR1 and CDR2 (germline): MNHEY, SVGAGI. Trimming left V 0 bases short and J 6 bases short, with 10 bases between. The CDR3 is 14 amino acids. The CDR3 spells CASSYSAGFDTQYF. DNA of the CDR3: TGTGCCAGCAGTTACTCCGCAGGGTTCGATACGCAGTATTTT.

This clonotype was found a few times. This chain uses TRBV28 with TRBJ2-7, with 11 bases identical to TRBD1. Trimming at V came to 1 base and at J to 3 bases, leaving 5 bases not matched to a gene. The germline gives CDR1 MDHEN, CDR2 SYDVKM. CDR3 size: 16 residues. The CDR3: CASSLSPGTGGYEQYF. The CDR3 DNA reads TGTGCCAGCAGTTTATCTCCCGGGACAGGGGGCTACGAGCAGTACTTC.

This clonotype was seen repeatedly, ten times or more. The chain is built from TRBV12-3 or TRBV12-4 and TRBJ2-3; TRBD1 or TRBD2 may be the D gene (5 bases each). The CDR3 spans 13 residues. V lost 6 bases and J 5 bases, leaving 12 bases between the germline ends. The CDR3 region is CASSPSGLDTQYF. For the CDR3, the DNA is TGTGCCAGCAGCCCATCGGGGCTAGATACGCAGTATTTT.

This chain links TRBV27 with TRBJ2-1; either TRBD1 or TRBD2 may supply D (5 bases each). The CDR3 extends over 14 amino acids. Trimming removed 8 bases at V and 5 bases at J, with 16 bases between. CDR1 is MNHEY and CDR2 is SMNVEV in the germline V gene (reference sequence). CDR3 in amino acids: CASRRGRSDNEQFF. The CDR3, as DNA: TGTGCCAGCCGTCGGGGACGCAGCGACAATGAGCAGTTCTTC.

The table lists this clonotype with a few counts. The rearrangement links TRBV12-3 or TRBV12-4 to TRBJ2-5; tentatively, D is TRBD2 (5 bases). This CDR3 is 13 amino acids long. Trimming stripped 3 bases from V and 4 bases from J, with 9 bases between. CDR3 coding DNA: TGTGCCAGCAGTTTCGGGGTGGGAGAGACCCAGTACTTC. Protein sequence: CASSFGVGETQYF.

The chain uses TRBV6-8 and TRBJ1-2, with 7 bases that match TRBD1. Losses at the gene ends were 2 bases for V and 7 bases for J; bases not matched to a gene: 7. CDR1 and CDR2 (germline): MNHGY, SAAAGT. The CDR3 runs 14 residues. Here the CDR3 reads CASSYQTGTAGYTF. The CDR3 DNA follows: TGTGCCAGCAGTTACCAAACCGGGACAGCTGGCTACACCTTC.

The chain has TRBV6-1 and TRBJ1-6; D remains ambiguous. V lost 1 base to trimming and J lost 7 bases, with 8 bases between them. The germline V gene has CDR1 MNHNS and CDR2 SASEGT. CDR3 length: 14 amino acids. CDR3 DNA sequence: TGTGCCAGCAGTGAAGTAGGTCAGAATTCACCCCTCCACTTT. This gives the protein CASSEVGQNSPLHF.

This chain connects TRBV2 to TRBJ1-2; D is ambiguous. The CDR3 runs 15 residues. Deletions cut 2 bases from V and 2 bases from J, with 12 bases between. Germline V lookup: CDR1 SNHLY, CDR2 FYNNEI. CDR3 nucleotide sequence: TGTGCCAGCAGTGAAAAACCGGCTCCGAACTATGGCTACACCTTC. This codes for CASSEKPAPNYGYTF. The entire variable domain, with the rest obtained from reference TRBV2 and TRBJ1-2, is as follows: EPEVTQTPSHQVTQMGQEVILRCVPISNHLYFYWYRQILGQKVEFLVSFYNNEISEKSEIFDDQFSVERPDGSNFTLKIRSTKLEDSAMYFCASSEKPAPNYGYTFGSGTRLTVV.

This chain links TRBV11-2 with TRBJ2-3; tentatively, D is TRBD2 (7 bases). This CDR3 comprises 16 residues. Germline V CDR1 and CDR2: SGHAT, FQNNGV. Trimming shortened V by 7 bases and J by 4 bases, and 21 bases separated the two germline ends. The CDR3 DNA follows: TGTGCCAGCACCACCCTCTTGGGGGGGGCCTCAGATACGCAGTATTTT. Residues: CASTTLLGGASDTQYF.

V is TRBV29-1 and J is TRBJ2-3, with TRBD1 matching 8 bases. This CDR3 comprises 14 residues. In germline, CDR1 is SQVTM, CDR2 ANQGSEA. Trimming removed 7 bases from V and 1 base from J; junction bases left unmatched: 7. The CDR3 here is CSAWTGIGTDTQYF. As DNA, the CDR3 is TGCAGCGCCTGGACAGGGATCGGCACAGATACGCAGTATTTT.

This clonotype has just a few counts. The rearrangement uses TRBV7-9 and TRBJ2-7; TRBD1 is a possible D gene (5 bases). Trimming stripped 6 bases from V and 0 bases from J, with 6 bases between. The CDR3 consists of 12 residues. Germline V lookup: CDR1 SEHNR, CDR2 FQNEAQ (reference sequence). CDR3 sequence (DNA): TGTGCCAGCAGGGGGCCCTCCTACGAGCAGTACTTC. It translates to CASRGPSYEQYF.

There are a few counts of this clonotype. The chain employs TRBV5-1 and TRBJ2-7; 7 nucleotides align to TRBD1. The V gene's germline CDR1 is SGHRS and CDR2 YFSETQ. The CDR3 spans 16 residues. J was trimmed by 0 bases and V by 0 bases; bases with no gene match: 6. The CDR3 is CASSLAGQPSSYEQYF. The DNA of the CDR3 is TGCGCCAGCAGCTTGGCGGGACAGCCAAGCTCCTACGAGCAGTACTTC.

This clonotype was seen repeatedly, ten times or more. The rearrangement uses TRBV3-1 and TRBJ2-5, with D tentatively TRBD1 (6 bases). Germline V gene sequence: CDR1 LGHDT, CDR2 YNNKEL (reference sequence). V lost 0 bases and J 5 bases, leaving 16 bases between the germline ends. CDR3 length: 16 amino acids. CDR3 sequence: CASSQDERGYGETQYF. The CDR3 nucleotides are TGTGCCAGCAGCCAAGATGAAAGGGGGTATGGGGAGACCCAGTACTTC.

The V and J genes are TRBV12-5 and TRBJ1-1; weak D call: TRBD1 (5 bases). V lost 0 bases to trimming and J lost 4 bases, with 15 bases between them. The V gene's germline CDR1 is LGHNT and CDR2 FRNRAP. This CDR3 contains 16 residues. The CDR3 region has the DNA TGTGCTAGTGGTTTGGTACTAAGCGGGGGAATCACTGAAGCTTTCTTT. It encodes CASGLVLSGGITEAFF.

The V call is TRBV29-1, the J call TRBJ2-3; 8 bases agree with TRBD1. Germline values: CDR1 SQVTM, CDR2 ANQGSEA. Germline trimming cut 3 bases from V and 2 bases from J; bases unmatched to any gene: 4. This CDR3 region has 14 residues. This CDR3 reads CSVETGDHTDTQYF. The CDR3 region has the DNA TGCAGCGTTGAGACAGGGGACCACACAGATACGCAGTATTTT.

The chain has TRBV5-4 and TRBJ2-7; the D gene is possibly TRBD1 (6 bases). V lost 3 bases, J lost 0 bases, and 10 bases lay in between. Per germline, CDR1 SGHNT and CDR2 YYREEE (reference sequence). This CDR3 comprises 14 residues. Here the CDR3 reads CASSSQGSSYEQYF. CDR3 bases: TGTGCCAGCAGCTCGCAGGGGTCCTCCTACGAGCAGTACTTC.

This chain links TRBV4-2 with TRBJ2-1; 9 bases map to TRBD2. The CDR3 loop spans 17 amino acids. Trimming at V came to 0 bases and at J to 7 bases, leaving 10 bases not matched to a gene. Germline lookup yields CDR1 LGHNA and CDR2 YNFKEQ. This CDR3 reads CASSQEEIAGVANEQFF. The CDR3 nucleotides read TGTGCCAGCAGCCAAGAAGAGATAGCGGGGGTGGCGAATGAGCAGTTCTTC.

This clonotype was seen only a few times. This rearrangement joins TRBV12-3 or TRBV12-4 to TRBJ2-1; 7 nucleotides match TRBD2. There are 17 residues in the CDR3. The V segment lost 3 bases and the J segment 0 bases; nucleotides outside the gene matches: 8. In DNA, the CDR3 is TGTGCCAGCAGTTTGGTATTGCGGGGGAGCTCCTACAATGAGCAGTTCTTC. This sequence encodes CASSLVLRGSSYNEQFF.

This chain joins TRBV19 and TRBJ2-1, with 9 bases lining up with TRBD1. In germline, CDR1 is LNHDA, CDR2 SQIVND (reference sequence). This CDR3 region has 15 residues. The V and J ends lost 5 bases and 7 bases, in that order; junction bases with no gene match: 9. In DNA form, the CDR3 reads TGTGCCAGTAGTCCCCCCGGGACAGGGCGGAATGAGCAGTTCTTC. This translates into CASSPPGTGRNEQFF.

The gene calls are TRBV7-2 and TRBJ2-7, with D maybe TRBD2 (5 bases). CDR3 size: 15 residues. The V gene's germline CDR1 is SGHTA and CDR2 FQGNSA. V lost 5 bases, J lost 2 bases, and 16 bases lay in between. This chain's CDR3 is CASSPLPGLAYEQYF. The CDR3 region has the DNA TGTGCCAGCAGCCCCCTTCCGGGGTTAGCCTACGAGCAGTACTTC. Full variable domain (rest looked up from reference TRBV7-2 and TRBJ2-7): GAGVSQSPSNKVTEKGKDVELRCDPISGHTALYWYRQSLGQGLEFLIYFQGNSAPDKSGLPSDRFSAERTGGSVSTLTIQRTQQEDSAVYLCASSPLPGLAYEQYFGPGTRLTVT.

CDR3: CASSGGQGETEAFF. The CDR3 nucleotides are TGTGCCAGCAGCGGGGGACAGGGGGAGACTGAAGCTTTCTTT. The chain carries TRBV11-1 and TRBJ1-1; TRBD1 agrees at 11 bases. V was pared by 5 bases and J by 5 bases, with 4 bases of the junction left unmatched. Looked up from germline, CDR1 is SGHAT and CDR2 is FQDESV (reference sequence). This CDR3 is 14 amino acids long.

This clonotype was counted between two and nine times. This sequence joins TRBV10-3 and TRBJ1-4, with a possible D match to TRBD1 (5 bases). V dropped 8 bases and J dropped 6 bases, with 10 bases sitting between them. The germline V gene encodes CDR1 ENHRY and CDR2 SYGVKD. This CDR3 region has 12 residues. As DNA, the CDR3 is TGTGCCATCCGGGGGATGGATGAAAAACTGTTTTTT. Residues: CAIRGMDEKLFF.

This clonotype was counted only a few times. The gene calls are TRBV28 and TRBJ2-7, with 8 bases identical to TRBD1. Unmatched junction bases numbered 8, after V lost 7 bases and J lost 3 bases. Per the germline V gene, CDR1 is MDHEN and CDR2 is SYDVKM. The CDR3 totals 14 residues. CDR3 amino acids: CASTRTGSLYEQYF. The CDR3 nucleotides read TGTGCCAGCACCCGGACAGGGAGTCTCTACGAGCAGTACTTC.

The chain carries TRBV28 and TRBJ1-1, with a weak D call TRBD1 (5 bases). Trimming left V 1 base short and J 3 bases short, with 9 bases between. The CDR3 spans 14 residues. CDR1 is MDHEN and CDR2 is SYDVKM in the germline V gene. This chain's CDR3 is CASSLSGGDTEAFF. As DNA, the CDR3 is TGTGCCAGCAGTTTATCCGGGGGGGACACTGAAGCTTTCTTT.